Presented here are 2 T cell receptor beta chains from one specimen sequenced in a study of tumor and adjacent non-tumor tissue in lung cancer. TCRbeta libraries were built with three rounds of nested PCR, modified from ARM-PCR. Each CDR3 protein gets one entry after TCRdb re-called the multiplex PCR reads with MiXCR. The sample contains tens of thousands of distinct CDR3 sequences, 60% to 65% of which appear only once. This sample's RNA came from whole unsorted tissue. This non-tumor lung sample came from over 3 cm beyond the tumor edge. Sequencing was done on a sample of distant non-tumor lung tissue. The source is a woman between 65 and 79 years old with non-small cell lung cancer.

This clonotype has a count of ten or more. The chain joins TRBV4-1 to TRBJ2-3, with D unresolved. V lost 1 base and J lost 0, with 11 bases in between. The germline V gene has CDR1 MGHRA and CDR2 YSYEKL. CDR3 size: 16 residues. The CDR3 loop reads CASSQGGPSSTDTQYF. The CDR3, as DNA: TGCGCCAGCAGCCAAGGAGGACCTTCTAGCACAGATACGCAGTATTTT.

Notes on this clonotype: One junction end disagrees with the germline gene, perhaps due to a read error. CDR3 protein: CASSLSPRLGATNEKVFF. As DNA, the CDR3 is TGCGCCAGCAGCTTGAGCCCGCGGCTGGGGGCAACTAATGAAAAAGTGTTTTTT. The gene calls are TRBV5-1 and TRBJ1-4, with a tentative D call TRBD1 (6 bases). Looked up from germline, CDR1 is SGHRS and CDR2 is YFSETQ. The CDR3 extends over 18 amino acids.